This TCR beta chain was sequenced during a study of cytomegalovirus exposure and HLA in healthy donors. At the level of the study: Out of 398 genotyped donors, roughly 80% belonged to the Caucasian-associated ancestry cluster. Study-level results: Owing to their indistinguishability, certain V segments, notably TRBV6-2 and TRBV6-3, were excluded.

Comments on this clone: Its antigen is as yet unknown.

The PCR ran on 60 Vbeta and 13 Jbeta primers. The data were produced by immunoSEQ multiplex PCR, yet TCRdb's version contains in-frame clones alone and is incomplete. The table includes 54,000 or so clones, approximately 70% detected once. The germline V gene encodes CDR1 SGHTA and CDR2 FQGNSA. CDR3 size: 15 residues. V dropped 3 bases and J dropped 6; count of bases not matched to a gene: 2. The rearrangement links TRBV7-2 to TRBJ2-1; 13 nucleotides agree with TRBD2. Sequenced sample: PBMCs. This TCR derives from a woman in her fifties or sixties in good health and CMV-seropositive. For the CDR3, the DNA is TGTGCCAGCAGCTTCCGGACTAGCGGGGGCAATGAGCAGTTCTTC. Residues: CASSFRTSGGNEQFF.